This T cell receptor (beta chain) was observed in a study of cytomegalovirus exposure and HLA in healthy donors. Study-wide context: From donors who were HLA-typed, an early data release held 70 million to 90 million unique TCRs.

General study points: V- and J-gene trimming in TCR beta was tied to a missense DCLRE1C variant by an analysis performed later.

The CDR3 has 14 amino acids. The V segment lost 6 bases and the J segment 7 bases; nucleotides outside the gene matches: 8. From germline, CDR1 is MNHNY and CDR2 SVGAGI (reference sequence). As to this clone: Antigen specificity is unknown.

Primers: 60 Vbeta forward and 13 Jbeta reverse. Data came from immunoSEQ multiplex PCR; TCRdb stores just in-frame clones and leaves some out. The sample lists more than 90,000 clones, around 80% occurring once. This clonotype originated in a woman aged 55-70 years in good health and CMV-seronegative. The source material was PBMCs. This chain connects TRBV6-6 to TRBJ1-5, with 8 positions matching TRBD1. CDR3 loop: CASRPGQDTQPQHF. DNA of the CDR3: TGTGCCAGCAGACCGGGACAGGATACCCAGCCCCAGCATTTT.